The clone carrying this TCR beta chain occurred once. Its antigen is not identified. The record originates from a study of metastatic and nonmetastatic thyroid tumors. At the level of the study: Thyroid patients, malignant and benign, had repertoires compared across blood and tumor or nodule tissue.

V was shortened by 5 bases and J by 0 bases, with 8 bases between the two germline ends. CDR1 and CDR2 from the germline V gene are SGHVS and FNYEAQ. CDR3 size: 14 residues. Whole-study findings and limits: It was reported that TCR beta diversity was significantly higher in malignant thyroid tumors than benign nodules, in blood and tumor.

Study processing details: Clinicopathological groups supplied CDR3 differences that were used to build a distant-metastasis classifier for papillary thyroid cancer. TCRdb reassembled clones from the PCR reads with MiXCR. None of the V and J calls come from the authors' own analysis; TCRdb made them. The data show roughly 6,000 clones, 25% to 40% seen once. No treatment had been given to any patient before thyroid surgery. The V gene is TRBV7-6, the J gene TRBJ1-3; D gene unclear. The TCR sequence derives from a female donor with papillary thyroid cancer or a benign thyroid nodule (not recorded which). Some clones in this sample may be carry-over from other donors' samples. The sequenced sample was tumor tissue. This CDR3 is CASSRTISGNTIYF. The CDR3 nucleotides read TGTGCCAGCAGCAGAACGATCTCTGGAAACACCATATATTTT.